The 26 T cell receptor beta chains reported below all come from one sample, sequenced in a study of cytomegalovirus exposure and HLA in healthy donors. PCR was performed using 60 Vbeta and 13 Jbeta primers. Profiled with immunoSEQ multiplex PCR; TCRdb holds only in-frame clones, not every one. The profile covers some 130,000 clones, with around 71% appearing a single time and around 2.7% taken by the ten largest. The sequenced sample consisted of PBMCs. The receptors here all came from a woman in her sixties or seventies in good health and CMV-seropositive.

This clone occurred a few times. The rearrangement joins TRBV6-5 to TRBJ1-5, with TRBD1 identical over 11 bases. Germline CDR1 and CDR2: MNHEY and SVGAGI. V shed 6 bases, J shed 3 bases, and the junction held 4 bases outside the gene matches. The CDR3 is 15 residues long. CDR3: CASRLGQGANQPQHF. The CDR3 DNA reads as TGTGCCAGCAGGCTAGGACAGGGGGCCAATCAGCCCCAGCATTTT.

The CDR3 is CASSFSRPQDTQYF. Written as DNA, the CDR3 is TGCGCCAGCAGCTTCTCCAGGCCCCAGGATACGCAGTATTTT. V usage is TRBV5-1 and J usage is TRBJ2-3; D gene uncertain. CDR1 is SGHRS, CDR2 YFSETQ, per germline. This CDR3 spans 14 amino acids. V dropped 2 bases and J dropped 6 bases, with 13 bases sitting between them.

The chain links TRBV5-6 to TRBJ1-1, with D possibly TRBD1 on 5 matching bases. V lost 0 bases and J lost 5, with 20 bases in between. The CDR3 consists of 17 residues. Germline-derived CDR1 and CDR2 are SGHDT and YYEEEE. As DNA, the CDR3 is TGTGCCAGCAGCTTGGGCACATGGACAAGGGTTAGGACTGAAGCTTTCTTT. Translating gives CASSLGTWTRVRTEAFF.

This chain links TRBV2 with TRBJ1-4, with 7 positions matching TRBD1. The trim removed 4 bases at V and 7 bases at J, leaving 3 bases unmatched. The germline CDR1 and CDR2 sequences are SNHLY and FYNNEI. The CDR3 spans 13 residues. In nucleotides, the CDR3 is TGTGCCAGCAGTGGTCAGGGGGGTGAAAAACTGTTTTTT. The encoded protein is CASSGQGGEKLFF.

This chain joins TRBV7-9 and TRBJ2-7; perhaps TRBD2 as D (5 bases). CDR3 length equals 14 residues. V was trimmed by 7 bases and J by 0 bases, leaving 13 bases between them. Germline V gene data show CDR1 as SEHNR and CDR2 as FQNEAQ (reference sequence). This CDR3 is CASNERGSSYEQYF. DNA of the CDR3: TGTGCCAGCAATGAACGGGGTTCCTCCTACGAGCAGTACTTC. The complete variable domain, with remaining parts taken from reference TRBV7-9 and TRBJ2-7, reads DTGVSQNPRHKITKRGQNVTFRCDPISEHNRLYWYRQTLGQGPEFLTYFQNEAQLEKSRLLSDRFSAERPKGSFSTLEIQRTEQGDSAMYLCASNERGSSYEQYFGPGTRLTVT.

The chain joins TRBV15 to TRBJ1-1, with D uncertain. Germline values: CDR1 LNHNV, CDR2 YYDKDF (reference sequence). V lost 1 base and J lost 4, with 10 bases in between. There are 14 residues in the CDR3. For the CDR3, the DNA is TGTGCCACCAGCAGAGGCGGTTCTTTCACTGAAGCTTTCTTT. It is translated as CATSRGGSFTEAFF.

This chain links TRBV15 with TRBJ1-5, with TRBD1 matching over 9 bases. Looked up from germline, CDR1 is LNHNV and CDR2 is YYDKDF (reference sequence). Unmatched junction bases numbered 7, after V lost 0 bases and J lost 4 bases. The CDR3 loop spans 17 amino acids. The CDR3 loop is CATSRDKGQGENQPQHF. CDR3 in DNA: TGTGCCACCAGCAGAGATAAGGGACAGGGTGAAAATCAGCCCCAGCATTTT.

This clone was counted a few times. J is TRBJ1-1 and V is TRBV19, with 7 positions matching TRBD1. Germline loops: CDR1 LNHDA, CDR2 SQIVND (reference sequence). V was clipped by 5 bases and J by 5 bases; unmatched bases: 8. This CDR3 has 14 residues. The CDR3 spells CASSAGTAGTEAFF. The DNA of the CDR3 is TGTGCCAGTAGTGCGGGGACAGCCGGAACTGAAGCTTTCTTT.

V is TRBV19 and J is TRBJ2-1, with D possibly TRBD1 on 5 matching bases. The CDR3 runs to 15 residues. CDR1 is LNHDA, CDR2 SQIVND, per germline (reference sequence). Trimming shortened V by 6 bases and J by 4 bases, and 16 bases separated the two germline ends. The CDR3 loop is CASRLTPTGYNEQFF. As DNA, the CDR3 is TGTGCCAGTAGATTAACCCCCACAGGATACAATGAGCAGTTCTTC.

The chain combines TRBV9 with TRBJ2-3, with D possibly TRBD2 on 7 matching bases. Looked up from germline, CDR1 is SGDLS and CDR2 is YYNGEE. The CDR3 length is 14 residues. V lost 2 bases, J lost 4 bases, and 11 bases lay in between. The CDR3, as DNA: TGTGCCAGCAGCGTGTCGGGGGGCGCAGATACGCAGTATTTT. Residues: CASSVSGGADTQYF. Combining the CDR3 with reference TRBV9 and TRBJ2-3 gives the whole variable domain DSGVTQTPKHLITATGQRVTLRCSPRSGDLSVYWYQQSLDQGLQFLIQYYNGEERAKGNILERFSAQQFPDLHSELNLSSLELGDSALYFCASSVSGGADTQYFGPGTRLTVL.

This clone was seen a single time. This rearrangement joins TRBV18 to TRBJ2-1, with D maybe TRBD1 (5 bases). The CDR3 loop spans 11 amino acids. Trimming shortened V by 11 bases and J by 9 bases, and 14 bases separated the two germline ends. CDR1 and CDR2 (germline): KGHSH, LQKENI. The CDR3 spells CAAGRASEQFF. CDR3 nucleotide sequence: TGTGCCGCTGGCAGGGCGAGTGAGCAGTTCTTC.

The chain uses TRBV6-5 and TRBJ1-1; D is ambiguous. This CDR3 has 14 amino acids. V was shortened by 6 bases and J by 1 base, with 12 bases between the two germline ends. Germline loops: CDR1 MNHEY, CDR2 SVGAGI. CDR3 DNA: TGTGCCAGCAGGACCCGAGGAGGGAACACTGAAGCTTTCTTT. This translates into CASRTRGGNTEAFF.

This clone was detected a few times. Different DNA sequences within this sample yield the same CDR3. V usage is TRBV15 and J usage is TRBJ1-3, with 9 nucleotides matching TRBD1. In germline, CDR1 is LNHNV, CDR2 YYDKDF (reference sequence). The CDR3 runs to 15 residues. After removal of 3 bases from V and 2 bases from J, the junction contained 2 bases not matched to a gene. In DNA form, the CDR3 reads TGTGCCACCAGCAGGGACAGGGGAACTGGAAACACCATATATTTT. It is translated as CATSRDRGTGNTIYF.

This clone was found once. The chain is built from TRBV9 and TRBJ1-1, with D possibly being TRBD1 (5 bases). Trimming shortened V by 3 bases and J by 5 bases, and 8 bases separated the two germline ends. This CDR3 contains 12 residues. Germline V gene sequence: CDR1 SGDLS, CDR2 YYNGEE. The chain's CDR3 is CASSAQGTEAFF. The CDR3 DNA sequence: TGTGCCAGCAGCGCCCAGGGAACTGAAGCTTTCTTT.

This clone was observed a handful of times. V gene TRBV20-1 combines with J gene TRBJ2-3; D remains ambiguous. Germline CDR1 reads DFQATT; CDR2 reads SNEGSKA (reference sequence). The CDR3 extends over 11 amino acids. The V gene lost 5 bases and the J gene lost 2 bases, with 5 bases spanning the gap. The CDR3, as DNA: TGCAGTGCTGGCACCACAGATACGCAGTATTTT. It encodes CSAGTTDTQYF.

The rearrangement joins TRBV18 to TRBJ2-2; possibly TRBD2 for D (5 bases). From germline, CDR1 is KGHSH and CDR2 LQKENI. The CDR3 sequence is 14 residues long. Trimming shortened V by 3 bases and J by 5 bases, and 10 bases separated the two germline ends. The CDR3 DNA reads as TGTGCCAGCTCACCCGCCGGGGAAACCGGGGAGCTGTTTTTT. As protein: CASSPAGETGELFF.

The CDR3 protein is CASSLFQGWNTQYF. The CDR3 DNA follows: TGTGCCAGCAGCCTTTTCCAGGGGTGGAATACGCAGTATTTT. The rearrangement uses TRBV7-2 and TRBJ2-3, with D possibly TRBD1 on 6 matching bases. The CDR3 extends over 14 amino acids. Germline V gene lookup returns CDR1 SGHTA and CDR2 FQGNSA. The V gene lost 5 bases and the J gene lost 7 bases, with 16 bases spanning the gap. The variable domain in full, with the rest retrieved from reference TRBV7-2 and TRBJ2-3, is GAGVSQSPSNKVTEKGKDVELRCDPISGHTALYWYRQSLGQGLEFLIYFQGNSAPDKSGLPSDRFSAERTGGSVSTLTIQRTQQEDSAVYLCASSLFQGWNTQYFGPGTRLTVL.

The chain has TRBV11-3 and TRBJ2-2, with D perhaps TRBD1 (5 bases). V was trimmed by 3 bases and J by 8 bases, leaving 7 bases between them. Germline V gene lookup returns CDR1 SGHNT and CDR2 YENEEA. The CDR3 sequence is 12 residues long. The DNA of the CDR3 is TGTGCCAGCAGCTTCCAGGGAGGGGAGCTGTTTTTT. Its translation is CASSFQGGELFF.

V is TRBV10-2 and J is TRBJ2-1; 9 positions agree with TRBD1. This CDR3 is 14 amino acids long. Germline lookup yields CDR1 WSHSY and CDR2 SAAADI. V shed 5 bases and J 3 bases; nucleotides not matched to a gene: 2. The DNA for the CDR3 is TGCGCCAGCAGTTTGACAGGGGGCTACAATGAGCAGTTCTTC. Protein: CASSLTGGYNEQFF.

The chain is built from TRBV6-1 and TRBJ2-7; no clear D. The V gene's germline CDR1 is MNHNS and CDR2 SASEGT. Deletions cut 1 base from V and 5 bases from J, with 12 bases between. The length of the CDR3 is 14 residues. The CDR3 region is CASSEGATPDEQYF. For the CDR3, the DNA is TGTGCCAGCAGTGAAGGGGCCACCCCGGACGAGCAGTACTTC.

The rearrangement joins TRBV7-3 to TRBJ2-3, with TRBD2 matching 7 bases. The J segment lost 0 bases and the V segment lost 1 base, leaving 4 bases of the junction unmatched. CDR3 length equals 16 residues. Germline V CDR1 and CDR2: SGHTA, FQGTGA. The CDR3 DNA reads TGTGCCAGCAGCTTAAGAACGGGGGGAAGCACAGATACGCAGTATTTT. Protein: CASSLRTGGSTDTQYF.

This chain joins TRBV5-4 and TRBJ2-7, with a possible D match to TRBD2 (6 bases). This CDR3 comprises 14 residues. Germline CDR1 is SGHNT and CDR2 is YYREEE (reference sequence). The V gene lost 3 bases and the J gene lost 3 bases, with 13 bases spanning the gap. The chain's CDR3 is CASSSSWGVYEQYF. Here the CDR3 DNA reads TGTGCCAGCAGCTCCTCTTGGGGGGTCTACGAGCAGTACTTC.

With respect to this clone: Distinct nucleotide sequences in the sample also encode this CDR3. The CDR3 bases are TGCGCCAGCAGCCAAAGCGGGGGACAAGAGACCCAGTACTTC. Its translation: CASSQSGGQETQYF. The chain recombines TRBV5-1 with TRBJ2-5; TRBD2 matches 8 bases. With 4 bases clipped from V and 2 bases from J, the junction kept 4 bases outside the gene matches. Per the germline V gene, CDR1 is SGHRS and CDR2 is YFSETQ. CDR3 size: 14 residues.

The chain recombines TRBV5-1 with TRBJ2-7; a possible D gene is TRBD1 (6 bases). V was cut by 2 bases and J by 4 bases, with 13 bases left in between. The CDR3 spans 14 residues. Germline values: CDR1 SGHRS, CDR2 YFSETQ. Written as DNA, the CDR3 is TGCGCCAGCAGCTTAGGCAGGGGCGAGTACGAGCAGTACTTC. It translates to CASSLGRGEYEQYF.

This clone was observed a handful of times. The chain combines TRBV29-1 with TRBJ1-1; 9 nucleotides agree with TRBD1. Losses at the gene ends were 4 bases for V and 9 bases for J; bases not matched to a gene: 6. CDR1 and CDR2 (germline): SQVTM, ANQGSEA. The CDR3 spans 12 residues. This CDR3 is CSVALGQGQAFF. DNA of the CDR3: TGCAGCGTTGCCCTAGGACAGGGGCAAGCTTTCTTT.

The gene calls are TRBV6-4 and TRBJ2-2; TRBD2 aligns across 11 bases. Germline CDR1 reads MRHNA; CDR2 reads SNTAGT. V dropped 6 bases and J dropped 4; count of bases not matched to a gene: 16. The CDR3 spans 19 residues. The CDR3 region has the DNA TGTGCCAGCAGCCTCCACCTTAAGAGTCTAGCGGGGGGCACCGGGGAGCTGTTTTTT. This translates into CASSLHLKSLAGGTGELFF.